A selection of T cell receptor beta chains follows, all from one sample in a study of T cells in Graves' hyperthyroidism and ophthalmopathy. TCRdb reprocessed the multiplex PCR reads with MiXCR, giving one entry per CDR3 protein. The sample contains 650,000 to 850,000 distinct CDR3 sequences, approximately 19% of which appear only once. The material sequenced was blood. The origin of the receptors is a woman between 50 and 59 years old with Graves' hyperthyroidism that later progressed to Graves' ophthalmopathy. Each CDR3 is given with its conserved first and last residue. The D gene is left open where the match is weak.

D: TRBD2
V: TRBV2
CDR3: CASSASASGGDTDTQYF

D: -
V: TRBV3-1
CDR3: CASSQVQGTGELFF

D: -
V: TRBV6-1
CDR3: CASSEAIQNTEAFF

D: TRBD1
V: TRBV2
CDR3: CASSLGGTGNEQFF

D: -
V: TRBV30
CDR3: CAWSIGPYTEAFF

D: -
V: TRBV6-5
CDR3: CASSQETRIGIQETQYF

D: -
V: TRBV12-3/TRBV12-4
CDR3: CASRGVGRVDSPLHF

D: -
V: TRBV29-1
CDR3: CSVLWGKAGELFF

D: TRBD1
V: TRBV7-2
CDR3: CASSPKDRATYEQYF

D: -
V: TRBV6-2/TRBV6-3
CDR3: CASSYNPGRYEQYF

D: TRBD2
V: TRBV3-1
CDR3: CASSQDRGGGLYPETQYF

D: -
V: TRBV14
CDR3: CASSQDISGNTIYF

D: -
V: TRBV2
CDR3: CASSEVGAGWENTIYF

D: -
V: TRBV10-3
CDR3: CAISEQGGGQETQYF

D: TRBD1
V: TRBV7-2
CDR3: CASSSWDRGLTDTQYF

D: TRBD1
V: TRBV11-2
CDR3: CASSLGKTGDTGELFF

D: TRBD2
V: TRBV7-3
CDR3: CASSSGGSGANVLTF

D: -
V: TRBV9
CDR3: CASSAAGFNQPQHF

D: TRBD1
V: TRBV27
CDR3: CASRPLTGGVQPQHF

D: -
V: TRBV7-8
CDR3: CASSNEDRGTQPQHF

D: TRBD1
V: TRBV19
CDR3: CASSLSPRGLGETQYF

D: TRBD1
V: TRBV19
CDR3: CASSSTGGNEQFF